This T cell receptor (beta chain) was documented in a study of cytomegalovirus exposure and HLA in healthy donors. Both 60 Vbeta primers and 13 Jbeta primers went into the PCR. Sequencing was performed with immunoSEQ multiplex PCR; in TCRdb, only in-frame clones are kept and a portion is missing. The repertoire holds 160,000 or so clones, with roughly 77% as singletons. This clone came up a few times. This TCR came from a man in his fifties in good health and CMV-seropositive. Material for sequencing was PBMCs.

CDR3 amino acids: CATSRDPKMTGSKETQYF. DNA of the CDR3: TGTGCCACCAGCAGAGATCCCAAAATGACAGGGTCAAAAGAGACCCAGTACTTC. The V gene is TRBV15, the J gene TRBJ2-5; TRBD1 agrees at 7 bases. This CDR3 contains 18 residues. The germline CDR1 and CDR2 sequences are LNHNV and YYDKDF (reference sequence). Unmatched junction bases numbered 13, after V lost 0 bases and J lost 3 bases.